These 6 T cell receptor beta chains originate from one sample sequenced in a study of T cell repertoires in cytomegalovirus infection. One entry per CDR3 protein results from TCRdb running MiXCR on the reads. The sample has about 920,000 distinct CDR3 sequences, approximately 31% seen once. No antigen has been identified for these receptors. Sequencing used cultured CD8+ T cells from PBMCs, obtained from culture after CMV antigen stimulation. These receptors all come from a human donor in good health (CMV status not recorded). Some clones in this sample may be carry-over from other donors' samples.

This clonotype was detected a few times. The chain uses TRBV7-9 and TRBJ1-2; TRBD1 agrees at 10 bases. J was trimmed by 10 bases and V by 4 bases; bases with no gene match: 12. This CDR3 region has 15 residues. Looked up from germline, CDR1 is SEHNR and CDR2 is FQNEAQ (reference sequence). In DNA, the CDR3 is TGTGCCAGCAGCTCGCCCTCGGACAGGGGGAAGGACTACACCTTC. It specifies CASSSPSDRGKDYTF.

At least ten counts were recorded for this clonotype. The V call is TRBV7-6, the J call TRBJ2-7; D not resolved. V was cut by 1 base and J by 2 bases, with 12 bases left in between. Germline V gene data show CDR1 as SGHVS and CDR2 as FNYEAQ. The CDR3 is 15 amino acids. The CDR3 nucleotides read TGTGCCAGCAGCTTAGATGTGGGGTTTCCCTACGAGCAGTACTTC. Translating it yields CASSLDVGFPYEQYF.

V usage is TRBV4-3 and J usage is TRBJ2-3; the match to TRBD2 covers 8 bases. The CDR3 contains 18 residues. CDR1 is LGHNA and CDR2 is YSLEER in the germline V gene. Trimming at V came to 0 bases and at J to 0 bases, leaving 8 bases not matched to a gene. The CDR3 sequence is CASSQDQRRGVSTDTQYF. CDR3 DNA: TGCGCCAGCAGCCAAGACCAACGGCGGGGGGTTAGCACAGATACGCAGTATTTT.

The rearrangement uses TRBV5-4 and TRBJ2-3; 10 nucleotides align to TRBD1. Germline V gene data show CDR1 as SGHNT and CDR2 as YYREEE (reference sequence). The V gene end was trimmed by 0 bases and the J gene end by 3 bases; junction bases not matched to a gene: 7. The CDR3 totals 17 residues. The CDR3 protein is CASSLGEGDRGTDTQYF. CDR3 bases: TGTGCCAGCAGCTTGGGGGAGGGGGACAGGGGAACAGATACGCAGTATTTT.

This clonotype has a single count. A much larger clone is a single base away; this may be a read error. The V gene is TRBV7-2, the J gene TRBJ2-3, with D hard to call. V lost 5 bases, J lost 1 base, and 7 bases lay in between. CDR1 and CDR2 from the germline V gene are SGHTA and FQGNSA. The CDR3 has 13 residues. DNA of the CDR3: TGTACCAGCAGCCCCTTGGGCACAGATACGCAGTATTTT. It is translated as CTSSPLGTDTQYF.

Remarks on this clonotype: An end of the junction differs from the germline gene, which may be a read error. V gene TRBV12-5 combines with J gene TRBJ1-2; D perhaps matches TRBD1 (5 bases). The V gene's germline CDR1 is LGHNT and CDR2 FRNRAP. This CDR3 comprises 10 residues. CDR3 nucleotide sequence: TGTGCTAGTGGTTTTAGGGGCTTCACCTTC. It specifies CASGFRGFTF.